This TCR beta chain was observed in a study of cytomegalovirus exposure and HLA in healthy donors. The study's findings and limits: Reportedly, diagnosis of cytomegalovirus status by the classifier showed high specificity and sensitivity. Investigators reported 150 to 200 TCR beta chains as tied to cytomegalovirus.

The study ran its PCR with 60 Vbeta and 13 Jbeta primers. Some clones are missing from TCRdb's copy, which holds only in-frame ones; the method was immunoSEQ multiplex PCR. The sample gives 150,000 to 200,000 clones, around 81% of which show up once; approximately 2.2% is in the top ten. As concerns this clone: What it binds is not known.

The specimen sequenced was PBMCs. This TCR derives from a woman aged 30 to 39 in good health and CMV-seropositive.

For the CDR3, the DNA is TGTGCCAGCAGCTTATCCCTAACGAGCACAGATACGCAGTATTTT. Its protein is CASSLSLTSTDTQYF. The chain employs TRBV7-7 and TRBJ2-3; D is undetermined. Trimming removed 2 bases from V and 0 bases from J, with 9 bases in between. The CDR3 totals 15 residues. CDR1 and CDR2 from the germline V gene are SSHAT and FNYEAQ (reference sequence). The full variable domain, rest sourced from reference TRBV7-7 and TRBJ2-3, is GAGVSQSPRYKVTKRGQDVTLRCDPISSHATLYWYQQALGQGPEFLTYFNYEAQPDKSGLPSDRFSAERPEGSISTLTIQRTEQRDSAMYRCASSLSLTSTDTQYFGPGTRLTVL.